Sequencing of this TCR beta chain was carried out in a study of control samples from healthy donors and cancer patients (dated by TCRdb to between 2020 and 2021). Comments on this clone: Its antigen is currently not known. Per-base quality was not reported, and no clone a single base away is much larger than it.

Cut back by 6 bases and 2 bases, the V and J ends lie 10 bases apart. Spanning cysteine to phenylalanine, the CDR3 consists of 13 amino acids. Only the CDR3 part of the read is kept: 39 bases, read in frame from the first base. The germline V gene yields MNHEY for CDR1 and SVGAGI for CDR2. Library creation used the immunoSEQ multiplex PCR assay. The table was pulled from immuneACCESS by TCRdb, which kept in-frame rearrangements only. Such tables lose some clones; where checked, under half of the loss comes from unresolved V genes, and the rest has no known cause. Within this sample are approximately 180,000 clones, with roughly 94% of them counted one time only. 1.1% to 1.5% of the sample rests with the top ten.

The clonotype was recovered from a woman between 18 and 29 years old in good health. Material for sequencing was blood. This receptor chain uses TRBV6-5 and TRBJ1-2, with no confident D gene call. The nucleotide sequence reads TGTGCCAGCAGGTGGACGGCGAACTATGGCTACACCTTC. Protein translation: CASRWTANYGYTF.